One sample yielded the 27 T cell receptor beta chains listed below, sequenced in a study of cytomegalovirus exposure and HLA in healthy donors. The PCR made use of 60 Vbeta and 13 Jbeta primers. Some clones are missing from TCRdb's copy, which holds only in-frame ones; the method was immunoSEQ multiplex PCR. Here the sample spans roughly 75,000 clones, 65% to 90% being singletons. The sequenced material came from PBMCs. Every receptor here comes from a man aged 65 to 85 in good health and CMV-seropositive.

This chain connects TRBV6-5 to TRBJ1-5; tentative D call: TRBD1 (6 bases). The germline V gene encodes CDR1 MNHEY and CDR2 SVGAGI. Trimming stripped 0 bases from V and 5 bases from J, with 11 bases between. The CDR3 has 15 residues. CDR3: CASSYSWDIDQPQHF. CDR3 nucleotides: TGTGCCAGCAGTTACTCGTGGGACATCGATCAGCCCCAGCATTTT.

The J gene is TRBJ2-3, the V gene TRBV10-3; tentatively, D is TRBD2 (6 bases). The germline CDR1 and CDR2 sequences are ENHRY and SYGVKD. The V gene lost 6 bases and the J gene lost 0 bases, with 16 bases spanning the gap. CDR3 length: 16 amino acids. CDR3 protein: CAIRPGLAGSTDTQYF. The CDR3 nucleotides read TGTGCCATCAGACCCGGACTGGCGGGGAGCACAGATACGCAGTATTTT.

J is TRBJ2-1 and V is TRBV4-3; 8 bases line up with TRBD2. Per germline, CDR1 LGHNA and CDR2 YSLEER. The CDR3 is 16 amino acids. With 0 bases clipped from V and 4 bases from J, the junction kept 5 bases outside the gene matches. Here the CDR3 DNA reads TGCGCCAGCAGCCAAGAGCTACTAGCGGTTTACAATGAGCAGTTCTTC. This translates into CASSQELLAVYNEQFF.

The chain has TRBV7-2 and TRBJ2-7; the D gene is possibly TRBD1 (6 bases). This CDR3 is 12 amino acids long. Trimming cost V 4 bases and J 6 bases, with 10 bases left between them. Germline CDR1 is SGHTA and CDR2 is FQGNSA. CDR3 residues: CASSSRTVEQYF. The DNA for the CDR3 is TGTGCCAGCAGCTCCAGGACAGTCGAGCAGTACTTC.

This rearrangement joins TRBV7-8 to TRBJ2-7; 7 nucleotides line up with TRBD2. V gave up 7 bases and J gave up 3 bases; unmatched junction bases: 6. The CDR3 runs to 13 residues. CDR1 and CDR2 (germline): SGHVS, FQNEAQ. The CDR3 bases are TGTGCCAGCAAATGGGGGACTAACTACGAGCAGTACTTC. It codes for CASKWGTNYEQYF.

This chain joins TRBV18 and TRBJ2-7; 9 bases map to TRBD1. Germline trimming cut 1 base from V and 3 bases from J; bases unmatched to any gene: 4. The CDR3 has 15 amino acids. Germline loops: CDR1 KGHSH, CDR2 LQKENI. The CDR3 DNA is TGTGCCAGCTCACCACGGGACAGGGATGGCTACGAGCAGTACTTC. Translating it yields CASSPRDRDGYEQYF.

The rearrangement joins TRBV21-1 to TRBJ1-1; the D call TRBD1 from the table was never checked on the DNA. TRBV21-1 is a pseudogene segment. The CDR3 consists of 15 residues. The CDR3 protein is CASSKQHRTNTEAFF. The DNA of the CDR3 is TGTGCCAGCAGCAAACAACACAGGACAAACACTGAAGCTTTCTTT.

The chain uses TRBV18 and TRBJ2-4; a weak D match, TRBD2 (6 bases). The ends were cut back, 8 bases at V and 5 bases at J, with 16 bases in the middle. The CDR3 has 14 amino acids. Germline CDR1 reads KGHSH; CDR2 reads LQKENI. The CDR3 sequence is CASRAAGTENIQYF. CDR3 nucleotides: TGTGCCAGCCGGGCTGCGGGGACCGAAAACATTCAGTACTTC. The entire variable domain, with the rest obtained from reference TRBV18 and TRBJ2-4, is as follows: NAGVMQNPRHLVRRRGQEARLRCSPMKGHSHVYWYRQLPEEGLKFMVYLQKENIIDESGMPKERFSAEFPKEGPSILRIQQVVRGDSAAYFCASRAAGTENIQYFGAGTRLSVL.

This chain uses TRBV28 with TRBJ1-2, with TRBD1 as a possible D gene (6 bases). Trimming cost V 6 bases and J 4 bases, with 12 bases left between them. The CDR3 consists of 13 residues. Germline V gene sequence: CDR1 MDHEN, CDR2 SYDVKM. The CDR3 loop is CASSPTGRYGYTF. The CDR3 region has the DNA TGTGCCAGCAGCCCGACAGGTCGCTATGGCTACACCTTC.

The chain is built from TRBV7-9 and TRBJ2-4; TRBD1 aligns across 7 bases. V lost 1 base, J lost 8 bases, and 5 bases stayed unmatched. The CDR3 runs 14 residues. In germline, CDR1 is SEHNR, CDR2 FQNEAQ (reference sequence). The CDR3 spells CASSLDRGWDIQYF. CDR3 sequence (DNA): TGTGCCAGCAGCTTAGACAGGGGTTGGGACATTCAGTACTTC.

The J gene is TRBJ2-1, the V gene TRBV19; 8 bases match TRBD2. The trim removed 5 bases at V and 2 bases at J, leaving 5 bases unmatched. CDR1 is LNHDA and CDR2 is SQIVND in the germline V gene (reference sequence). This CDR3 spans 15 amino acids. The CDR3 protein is CASSYSGDAYNEQFF. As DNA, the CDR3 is TGTGCCAGTAGTTATAGCGGGGACGCCTACAATGAGCAGTTCTTC.

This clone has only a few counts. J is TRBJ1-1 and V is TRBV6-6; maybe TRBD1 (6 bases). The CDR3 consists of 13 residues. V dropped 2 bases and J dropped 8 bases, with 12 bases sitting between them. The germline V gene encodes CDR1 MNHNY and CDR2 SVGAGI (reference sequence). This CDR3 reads CASSYAYREEAFF. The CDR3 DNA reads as TGTGCCAGCAGTTACGCGTACAGGGAGGAAGCTTTCTTT.

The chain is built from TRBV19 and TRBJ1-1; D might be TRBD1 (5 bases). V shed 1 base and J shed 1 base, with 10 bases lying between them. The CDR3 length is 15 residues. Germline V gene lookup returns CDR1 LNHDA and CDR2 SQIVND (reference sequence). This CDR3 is CASSIAGQRNTEAFF. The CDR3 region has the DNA TGTGCCAGTAGTATAGCAGGGCAGAGGAACACTGAAGCTTTCTTT.

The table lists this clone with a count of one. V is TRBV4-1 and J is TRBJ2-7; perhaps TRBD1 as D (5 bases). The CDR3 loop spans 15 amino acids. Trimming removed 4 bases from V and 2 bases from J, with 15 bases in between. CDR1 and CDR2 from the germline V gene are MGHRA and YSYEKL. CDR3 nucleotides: TGCGCCAGCAGCCGAGAAGGGCAGGGCCCCTACGAGCAGTACTTC. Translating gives CASSREGQGPYEQYF.

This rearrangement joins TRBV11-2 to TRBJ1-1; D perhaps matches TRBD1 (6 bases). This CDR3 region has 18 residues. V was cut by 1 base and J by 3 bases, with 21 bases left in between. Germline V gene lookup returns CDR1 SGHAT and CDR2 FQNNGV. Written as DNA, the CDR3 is TGTGCCAGCAGCTTAGTTCTGGGGGCGGGTATTCGGGACACTGAAGCTTTCTTT. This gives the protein CASSLVLGAGIRDTEAFF.

The DNA for the CDR3 is TGCAGCGTTGAGGGACAGGGGAGCACCTACGAGCAGTACTTC. Its translation is CSVEGQGSTYEQYF. The gene calls are TRBV29-1 and TRBJ2-7; TRBD1 agrees at 10 bases. V lost 3 bases to trimming and J lost 2 bases; unmatched junction nucleotides: 4. Per the germline V gene, CDR1 is SQVTM and CDR2 is ANQGSEA. The CDR3 has 14 residues.

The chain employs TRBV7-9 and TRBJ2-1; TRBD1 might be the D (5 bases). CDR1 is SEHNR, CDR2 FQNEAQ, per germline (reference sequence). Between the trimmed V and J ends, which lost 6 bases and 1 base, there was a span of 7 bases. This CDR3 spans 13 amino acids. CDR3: CASRDTSYNEQFF. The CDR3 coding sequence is TGTGCCAGCAGGGACACTTCCTACAATGAGCAGTTCTTC.

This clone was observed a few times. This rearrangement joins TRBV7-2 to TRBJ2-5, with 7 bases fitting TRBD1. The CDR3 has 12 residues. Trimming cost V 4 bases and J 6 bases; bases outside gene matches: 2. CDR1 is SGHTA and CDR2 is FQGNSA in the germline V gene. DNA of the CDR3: TGTGCCAGCAGCTCGGGACAGCAGACCCAGTACTTC. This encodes CASSSGQQTQYF.

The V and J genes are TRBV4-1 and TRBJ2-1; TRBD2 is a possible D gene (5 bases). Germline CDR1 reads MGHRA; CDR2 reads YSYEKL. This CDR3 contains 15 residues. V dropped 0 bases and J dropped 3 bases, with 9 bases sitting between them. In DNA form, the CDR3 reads TGCGCCAGCAGCCAAGATCTCCGGGGCTACAATGAGCAGTTCTTC. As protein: CASSQDLRGYNEQFF.

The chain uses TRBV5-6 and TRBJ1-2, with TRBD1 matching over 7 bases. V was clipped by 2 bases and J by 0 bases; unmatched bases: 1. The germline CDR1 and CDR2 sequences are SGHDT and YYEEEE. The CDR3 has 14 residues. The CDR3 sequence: CASSFTGANYGYTF. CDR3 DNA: TGTGCCAGCAGCTTTACAGGGGCTAACTATGGCTACACCTTC.

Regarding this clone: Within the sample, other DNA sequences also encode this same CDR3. The CDR3 reads CASSPTATMNTEAFF. The CDR3 DNA is TGTGCCAGCAGCCCGACAGCAACGATGAACACTGAAGCTTTCTTT. The V gene is TRBV7-9, the J gene TRBJ1-1; tentatively, D is TRBD1 (5 bases). Trimming pared 5 bases from V and 0 bases from J, leaving 13 bases between. The CDR3 runs to 15 residues. Germline assignment: CDR1 SEHNR and CDR2 FQNEAQ (reference sequence).

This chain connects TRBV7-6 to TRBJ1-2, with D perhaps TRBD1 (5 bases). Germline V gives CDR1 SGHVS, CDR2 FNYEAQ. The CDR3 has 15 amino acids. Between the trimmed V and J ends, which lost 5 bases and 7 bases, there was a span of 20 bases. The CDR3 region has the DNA TGTGCCAGCAGCCCCCAGGGAAGGGGATCAAGTGGCTACACCTTC. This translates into CASSPQGRGSSGYTF.

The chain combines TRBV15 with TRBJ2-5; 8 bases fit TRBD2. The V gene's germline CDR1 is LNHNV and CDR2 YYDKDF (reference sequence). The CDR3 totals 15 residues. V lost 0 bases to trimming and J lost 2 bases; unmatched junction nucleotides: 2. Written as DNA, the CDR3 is TGTGCCACCAGCAGAGAAGCTAGCGGGCAAGAGACCCAGTACTTC. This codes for CATSREASGQETQYF.

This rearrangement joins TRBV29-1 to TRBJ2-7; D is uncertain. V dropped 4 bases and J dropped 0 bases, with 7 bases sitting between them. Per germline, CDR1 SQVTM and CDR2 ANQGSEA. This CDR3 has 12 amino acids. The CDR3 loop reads CSVVGSSYEQYF. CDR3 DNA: TGCAGCGTTGTGGGCAGCTCCTACGAGCAGTACTTC.

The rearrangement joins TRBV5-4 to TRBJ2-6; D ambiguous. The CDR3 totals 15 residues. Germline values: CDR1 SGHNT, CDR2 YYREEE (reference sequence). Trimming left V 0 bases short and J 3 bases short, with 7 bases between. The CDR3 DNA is TGTGCCAGCAGCTTGGGGGCCGATGGGGCCAACGTCCTGACTTTC. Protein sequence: CASSLGADGANVLTF.

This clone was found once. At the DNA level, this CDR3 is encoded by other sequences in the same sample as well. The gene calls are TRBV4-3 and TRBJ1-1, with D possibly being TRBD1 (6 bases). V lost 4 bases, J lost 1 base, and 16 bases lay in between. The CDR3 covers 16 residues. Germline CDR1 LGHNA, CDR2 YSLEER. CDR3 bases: TGCGCCAGCAGCCGATACCCTACAGGGTCGAACACTGAAGCTTTCTTT. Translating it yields CASSRYPTGSNTEAFF.

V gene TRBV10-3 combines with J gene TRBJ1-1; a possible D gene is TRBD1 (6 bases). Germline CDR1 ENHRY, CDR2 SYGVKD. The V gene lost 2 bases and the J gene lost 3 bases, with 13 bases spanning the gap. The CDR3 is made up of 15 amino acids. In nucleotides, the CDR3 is TGTGCCATCAGTGAGCCACAGGGTCATGACACTGAAGCTTTCTTT. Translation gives CAISEPQGHDTEAFF.